Reported below is one TCR beta chain. No antigen is known for it. These data belong to a study of cytomegalovirus exposure and HLA in healthy donors. CDR3 length equals 14 residues. Germline V CDR1 and CDR2: ENHRY, SYGVKD. The V end lost 2 bases, the J end lost 2 bases, and 7 bases lay between the germline ends. Each of the donors was a healthy bone marrow donor. Regarding the study as a whole: Association with HLA alleles at 0.05 false discovery rate was found for around 17,000 TCR beta sequences in a later analysis. Most subjects had HLA-A and HLA-B alleles reportedly predicted accurately by TCR beta sequences. The authors later linked a missense DCLRE1C variant to TCR beta V- and J-gene trimming.

The PCR ran on 60 Vbeta and 13 Jbeta primers. The table came from immunoSEQ multiplex PCR; TCRdb's copy has only in-frame clones and leaves some out. The ten top clones account for 1.5% to 2%, within a sample of some 130,000 clones. The chain links TRBV10-3 to TRBJ1-5; no reliable D call. The sequenced material came from PBMCs. The receptor was isolated from a woman aged 40 to 55 in good health and CMV-seropositive. CDR3: CAISEDWGNQPQHF. CDR3 in DNA: TGTGCCATCAGTGAGGACTGGGGCAATCAGCCCCAGCATTTT.